This section outlines one TCR beta chain sequence together with its context. Assay used: immunoSEQ multiplex PCR; TCRdb lists only in-frame clones, some missing. The sample yields around 18,000 clones, under 75% seen once. This record comes from a study of sequential checkpoint blockade in melanoma. CDR3 length: 16 amino acids. Between the trimmed V and J ends, which lost 1 base and 4 bases, there was a span of 17 bases. Germline lookup yields CDR1 MRHNA and CDR2 SNTAGT. Treatment given: randomized to nivolumab then ipilimumab (arm A) or the reverse (arm B). Sorted cells were live CD3+CD8+, lacking CD19 and CD56, from PBMCs.

The sequenced sample was CD8+ T cells sorted from blood (inferred from file names), obtained from a patient given nivolumab and ipilimumab in sequence. This TCR derives from a human donor with melanoma. This sequence joins TRBV6-4 and TRBJ2-7; D unresolved. In DNA form, the CDR3 reads TGTGCCAGCAGTGACTATAGATCGAGGCTACCATACGAGCAGTACTTC. Its translation: CASSDYRSRLPYEQYF.